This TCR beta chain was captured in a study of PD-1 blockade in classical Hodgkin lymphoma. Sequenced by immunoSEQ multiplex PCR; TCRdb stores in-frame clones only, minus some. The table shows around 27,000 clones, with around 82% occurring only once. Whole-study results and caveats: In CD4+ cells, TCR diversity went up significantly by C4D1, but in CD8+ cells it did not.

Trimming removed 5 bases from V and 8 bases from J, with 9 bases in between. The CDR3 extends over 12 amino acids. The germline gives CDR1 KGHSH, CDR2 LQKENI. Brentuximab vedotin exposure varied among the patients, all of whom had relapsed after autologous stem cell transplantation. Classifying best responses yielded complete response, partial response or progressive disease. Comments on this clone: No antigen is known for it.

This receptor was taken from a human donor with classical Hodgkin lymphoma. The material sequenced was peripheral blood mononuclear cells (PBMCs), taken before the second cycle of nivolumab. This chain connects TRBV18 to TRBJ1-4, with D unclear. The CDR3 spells CASSGEREKLFF. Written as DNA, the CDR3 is TGTGCCAGCTCAGGGGAGAGGGAAAAACTGTTTTTT.